What follows are 8 T cell receptor beta chains derived from one specimen sequenced in a study of Ad26.COV2.S vaccination and SARS-CoV-2 variants. Assay: immunoSEQ multiplex PCR; the TCRdb copy retains only in-frame clones and omits some. The sample contains hundreds of thousands of clones, about 90% of which appear only once. Treatment denoted: 19 received Ad26.COV2.S at low or high dose, single or two shots; about five received placebo; per-sample allocation not given. Collection of the samples took place on day 63 after the first injection of vaccine or placebo. This material consisted of peripheral blood, taken in a trial of Ad26.COV2.S vaccine versus placebo. Every receptor here comes from a person between 18 and 65 years old who received the Ad26.COV2.S COVID-19 vaccine or a placebo.

This sequence joins TRBV27 and TRBJ1-2; maybe TRBD1 (5 bases). The CDR3 contains 17 residues. Germline loops: CDR1 MNHEY, CDR2 SMNVEV (reference sequence). Trimming stripped 7 bases from V and 0 bases from J, with 21 bases between. The CDR3 here is CASTSLGQGRANYGYTF. The CDR3 DNA reads as TGTGCCAGCACCTCCTTAGGGCAGGGTAGAGCTAACTATGGCTACACCTTC.

The V and J genes are TRBV6-5 and TRBJ1-1; D remains unclear. Germline CDR1 is MNHEY and CDR2 is SVGAGI. V gave up 8 bases and J gave up 1 base, with 11 bases separating them. The CDR3 loop spans 13 amino acids. CDR3 in amino acids: CASQFPENTEAFF. The DNA of the CDR3 is TGTGCCAGCCAGTTCCCAGAGAACACTGAAGCTTTCTTT.

The V gene is TRBV5-1, the J gene TRBJ2-3; the match to TRBD2 covers 9 bases. The ends lost 4 bases at V and 5 bases at J; junction bases unmatched: 17. CDR1 and CDR2 (germline): SGHRS, YFSETQ. The CDR3 length is 18 residues. The CDR3 bases are TGCGCCAGCAGCATCACTCCCCAGCGGGGGGCCGGGGAAGATACGCAGTATTTT. It specifies CASSITPQRGAGEDTQYF.

The chain joins TRBV7-9 to TRBJ2-3, with TRBD1 identical over 10 bases. The trim removed 5 bases at V and 6 bases at J, leaving 14 bases unmatched. Germline CDR1 is SEHNR and CDR2 is FQNEAQ (reference sequence). CDR3 length: 17 residues. Written as DNA, the CDR3 is TGTGCCAGCAGCCCGCCAAGGACAGGGGGTCCTGGGGATACGCAGTATTTT. It is translated as CASSPPRTGGPGDTQYF.

This sequence joins TRBV9 and TRBJ2-7, with 10 nucleotides matching TRBD2. This CDR3 is 15 amino acids long. The V gene's germline CDR1 is SGDLS and CDR2 YYNGEE. Losses at the gene ends were 0 bases for V and 3 bases for J; bases not matched to a gene: 3. The CDR3 coding sequence is TGTGCCAGCAGCGTAGGGACTAGCGGTAACTACGAGCAGTACTTC. Its protein product is CASSVGTSGNYEQYF.

The chain combines TRBV11-3 with TRBJ2-7; the match to TRBD2 covers 7 bases. CDR1 and CDR2 from the germline V gene are SGHNT and YENEEA. V gave up 6 bases and J gave up 3 bases; unmatched junction bases: 5. CDR3 length: 13 residues. In nucleotides, the CDR3 is TGTGCCAGCAGTCTTTCTAGCGGCTACGAGCAGTACTTC. Amino acid sequence: CASSLSSGYEQYF.

This chain connects TRBV6-2 or TRBV6-3 to TRBJ1-1; D possibly corresponds to TRBD1 (5 bases). Per the germline V gene, CDR1 is MNHEY and CDR2 is SVGEGT. The V gene lost 0 bases and the J gene lost 3 bases, with 14 bases spanning the gap. The CDR3 sequence is 16 residues long. CDR3 sequence: CASSYSLGAGDTEAFF. In DNA form, the CDR3 reads TGTGCCAGCAGTTACTCGTTAGGGGCGGGAGACACTGAAGCTTTCTTT.

The chain recombines TRBV27 with TRBJ2-7, with a tentative D call TRBD2 (5 bases). The ends were cut back, 3 bases at V and 3 bases at J, with 9 bases in the middle. CDR1 is MNHEY, CDR2 SMNVEV, per germline (reference sequence). There are 13 residues in the CDR3. The CDR3 region has the DNA TGTGCCAGCAGTTTGCAGAGCGGCTACGAGCAGTACTTC. It translates to CASSLQSGYEQYF.